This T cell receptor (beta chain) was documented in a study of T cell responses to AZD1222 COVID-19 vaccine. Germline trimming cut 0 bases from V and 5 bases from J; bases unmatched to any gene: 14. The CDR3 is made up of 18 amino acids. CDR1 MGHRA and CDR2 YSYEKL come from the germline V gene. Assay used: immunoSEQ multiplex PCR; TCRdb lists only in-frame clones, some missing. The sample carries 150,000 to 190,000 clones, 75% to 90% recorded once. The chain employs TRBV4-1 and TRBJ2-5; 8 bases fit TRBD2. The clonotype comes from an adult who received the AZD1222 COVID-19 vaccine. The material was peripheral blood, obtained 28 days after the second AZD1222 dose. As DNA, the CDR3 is TGCGCCAGCAGCCAAGATCCCCTTATCGGGAGGGCCTTGGAGACCCAGTACTTC. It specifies CASSQDPLIGRALETQYF.